The present TCR beta chain was sequenced within a study of T-cell reconstitution after alpha-beta-depleted transplantation in children (TCRdb year 2016). With respect to the entire study: The study quantitatively tracked T-cell immune reconstitution after TCRalphabeta/CD19-depleted allogeneic hematopoietic cell transplantation in children using TCR repertoire profiling.

The intended sense of this specimen's treatment or condition label: allogeneic hematopoietic cell transplantation with graft depleted of TCRalphabeta T cells and CD19 B cells. The children who served as transplant recipients had been given grafts of TCRalphabeta/CD19-depleted allogeneic hematopoietic cells. On this clonotype itself: Its antigen is not yet known. This could be a read error, since a much larger clone is one nucleotide away.

Library generation was performed with PCR. Sequencing instrument: Illumina HiSeq 2500. TCR libraries were prepared with molecular barcoding, using unique molecular identifiers to normalize TCRbeta repertoire quantification. TCRdb reanalyzed the raw reads on its own, using fastp at Q25 for trimming and MiXCR for clone calling, and kept in-frame beta chains. Under each unique CDR3 protein, matching rows form one entry showing the most common genes and DNA. The sample includes hundreds of thousands of distinct CDR3 sequences, with about 9.5% observed a single time. The top ten clones comprise around 7.5% of the sample. Overall results and qualifications from the work: The apparently early recovery of alphabetaT-cell counts about two months after transplant reportedly depended on only several hundred rapidly expanded clones that came from non-depleted graft cells. Over the following months the frequencies of hyperexpanded clones went down, and after one year T-cell counts and TCRbeta diversity were mostly credited to newly produced T cells. In some patients, the high TCRbeta diversity seen at day 60 was put down to recipient T cells and intrathymic progenitors that had survived conditioning.

The sample was PBMCs, taken before TCRalphabeta/CD19-depleted stem cell transplant. This receptor was obtained from a boy in the first two years of life with acute myeloid leukemia, due to receive a stem cell transplant.

The sequenced DNA is TGCGCCAGCAGATATGCGCGGGGGGCTCTTAATGAGCAGTTCTTC. It translates as CASRYARGALNEQFF. The V gene is TRBV5-1 and the J gene is TRBJ2-1; the junction holds 8 bases that match TRBD2. Trimming removed 5 bases from V and 7 bases from J; the gene matches leave 11 bases unexplained. For CDR1 and CDR2, the germline V gene lists SGHRS and YFSETQ. From its cysteine to its phenylalanine, the CDR3 spans 15 amino acids. Solely the CDR3 DNA is kept, with 45 bases framed from the first base.